What follows is one T cell receptor beta chain and its context. The antigen is unknown. These data are taken from a study of post-analysis software for immune sequencing data. About the research overall: The study covered relapsing-remitting, secondary progressive and progressive-relapsing courses of multiple sclerosis. Overall study results and limits: Controls showed significantly higher normalized Chao1 diversity than did multiple sclerosis patients. About five TRBV segments were more frequent in patients than controls; TRBV5-6, TRBV5-1 and TRBV20-1 belonged to this group.

TCR beta cDNA libraries included unique molecular identifiers. TCRdb fed the PCR reads into MiXCR, producing one record per CDR3 protein. Among about 770,000 distinct CDR3 sequences listed, 46% were seen once. The CDR3 is 15 amino acids. V lost 0 bases and J lost 1, with 7 bases in between. CDR1 and CDR2 from the germline V gene are MNHNS and SASEGT. The sequenced sample consisted of blood. The chain couples TRBV6-1 to TRBJ2-1; perhaps TRBD2 as D (6 bases). This clonotype originated in a girl between 5 and 17 years old with multiple sclerosis. The CDR3 here is CASSEAAGSYNEQFF. The CDR3 nucleotides read TGTGCCAGCAGTGAAGCGGCGGGATCCTACAATGAGCAGTTCTTC.